The 18 T cell receptor beta chains listed next were all sequenced from one sample in a study of T-cell memory formation after mild COVID-19. TCRdb analysed the 5' RACE reads with MiXCR anew, one entry per CDR3 protein. The sample records 300,000 to 400,000 distinct CDR3 sequences, 20% to 25% being singletons. Sample: PBMCs or a T cell subset sorted from them (not recorded which). Source of these receptors: an adult woman who had mild COVID-19 (a few samples of this study predate the infection). Cell type and time point are not known.

This clonotype turned up a few times. The chain is built from TRBV4-3 and TRBJ1-5, with D possibly TRBD1 on 5 matching bases. With 4 bases removed from V and 0 bases from J, the gap between germline ends came to 10 bases. The CDR3 contains 15 residues. Germline V gene lookup returns CDR1 LGHNA and CDR2 YSLEER. CDR3 sequence reads: CASSRGTDSNQPQHF. The CDR3 coding sequence is TGCGCCAGCAGCCGAGGGACGGATAGCAATCAGCCCCAGCATTTT.

The V call is TRBV10-2, the J call TRBJ2-3; TRBD2 is a possible D gene (6 bases). The CDR3 is made up of 14 amino acids. Germline V CDR1 and CDR2: WSHSY, SAAADI. Trimming removed 6 bases from V and 0 bases from J, with 10 bases in between. The CDR3 nucleotides are TGCGCCAGCAGGCGGGGACGTAGCACAGATACGCAGTATTTT. Amino acids: CASRRGRSTDTQYF.

The J gene is TRBJ1-2, the V gene TRBV12-3 or TRBV12-4, with 8 bases fitting TRBD1. J was trimmed by 7 bases and V by 3 bases; bases with no gene match: 10. The CDR3 runs to 15 residues. CDR3 nucleotide sequence: TGTGCCAGCAGTTTCTTGCAGGGGGCCATGGGTGGCTACACCTTC. Protein sequence: CASSFLQGAMGGYTF.

V gene TRBV29-1 combines with J gene TRBJ1-2; TRBD1 matches 9 bases. V was clipped by 6 bases and J by 7 bases; unmatched bases: 12. CDR1 and CDR2 (germline): SQVTM, ANQGSEA. This CDR3 spans 14 amino acids. The CDR3 nucleotides are TGCAGCGTGGAACCGGACAGGGGAGCGGGTGGCTACACCTTC. Protein: CSVEPDRGAGGYTF. Variable domain in full (rest from reference TRBV29-1 and TRBJ1-2): SAVISQKPSRDICQRGTSLTIQCQVDSQVTMMFWYRQQPGQSLTLIATANQGSEATYESGFVIDKFPISRPNLTFSTLTVSNMSPEDSSIYLCSVEPDRGAGGYTFGSGTRLTVV.

The V and J genes are TRBV3-1 and TRBJ1-6; TRBD1 aligns across 7 bases. The germline CDR1 and CDR2 sequences are LGHDT and YNNKEL (reference sequence). The V and J ends lost 7 bases and 4 bases, in that order; junction bases with no gene match: 4. The CDR3 sequence is 14 residues long. The CDR3 nucleotides are TGTGCCAGCATGCCGGGACAGTATAATTCACCCCTCCACTTT. It yields the protein CASMPGQYNSPLHF.

The V gene is TRBV7-8, the J gene TRBJ1-5, with D maybe TRBD1 (5 bases). The CDR3 has 16 amino acids. Trimming cost V 3 bases and J 0 bases, with 12 bases left between them. The V gene's germline CDR1 is SGHVS and CDR2 FQNEAQ. The CDR3 coding sequence is TGTGCCAGCAGCTTTGGGGCAGTTCATAGCAATCAGCCCCAGCATTTT. Translation gives CASSFGAVHSNQPQHF.

This clonotype was observed a few times. The rearrangement links TRBV4-3 to TRBJ1-2; 7 positions agree with TRBD1. The length of the CDR3 is 14 residues. With 4 bases clipped from V and 6 bases from J, the junction kept 8 bases outside the gene matches. Germline CDR1 reads LGHNA; CDR2 reads YSLEER. The CDR3 region is CASSLLQGVDGYTF. The CDR3 region has the DNA TGCGCCAGCAGCCTTCTTCAGGGGGTAGATGGCTACACCTTC.

The chain uses TRBV2 and TRBJ2-4; 10 bases map to TRBD1. This CDR3 has 17 amino acids. Germline V CDR1 and CDR2: SNHLY, FYNNEI. With V trimmed by 4 bases and J by 1 base, 7 bases remained unmatched. The CDR3 region has the DNA TGTGCCAGCAGTGGTGGGACAGGGGTTTTGGCCAAAAACATTCAGTACTTC. Translating it yields CASSGGTGVLAKNIQYF.

This clonotype was seen a few times. The chain joins TRBV21-1 to TRBJ2-1; TRBD2 is the table's D call and was not checked against the DNA. TRBV21-1 is labeled a pseudogene. This CDR3 has 16 amino acids. CDR3 in amino acids: CASSGRLAGGTDEQFF. The DNA for the CDR3 is TGTGCCAGCAGCGGGAGGCTAGCGGGGGGTACGGATGAGCAGTTCTTC.

This clonotype was recorded at least ten times. The chain is built from TRBV29-1 and TRBJ2-7, with D hard to call. Germline V gene lookup returns CDR1 SQVTM and CDR2 ANQGSEA. CDR3 length: 11 amino acids. Trimming stripped 7 bases from V and 0 bases from J, with 7 bases between. CDR3 in amino acids: CSALHSYEQYF. CDR3 nucleotide sequence: TGCAGCGCCCTCCACTCCTACGAGCAGTACTTC.

The chain joins TRBV29-1 to TRBJ1-1; the D is unclear. Germline lookup yields CDR1 SQVTM and CDR2 ANQGSEA. This CDR3 has 13 residues. V lost 8 bases and J 2 bases, leaving 15 bases between the germline ends. The CDR3 bases are TGCAGCCTTAGGCTGAGTTACAACACTGAAGCTTTCTTT. Translated: CSLRLSYNTEAFF.

This clonotype was counted only a few times. The V call is TRBV29-1, the J call TRBJ2-2; D not certain. Per the germline V gene, CDR1 is SQVTM and CDR2 is ANQGSEA. The CDR3 loop spans 10 amino acids. This CDR3 is CSSPTGELFF. The CDR3 DNA sequence: TGCAGTTCTCCTACCGGGGAGCTGTTTTTT.

The chain uses TRBV11-2 and TRBJ1-1, with D perhaps TRBD1 (5 bases). The germline gives CDR1 SGHAT, CDR2 FQNNGV. Trimming pared 0 bases from V and 1 base from J, leaving 18 bases between. The CDR3 is made up of 18 amino acids. This CDR3 reads CASSLESSGGDSNTEAFF. The DNA of the CDR3 is TGTGCCAGCAGCTTAGAGTCCTCCGGGGGGGACTCGAACACTGAAGCTTTCTTT. The full variable domain, its missing parts supplied by reference TRBV11-2 and TRBJ1-1, is EAGVAQSPRYKIIEKRQSVAFWCNPISGHATLYWYQQILGQGPKLLIQFQNNGVVDDSQLPKDRFSAERLKGVDSTLKIQPAKLEDSAVYLCASSLESSGGDSNTEAFFGQGTRLTVV.

The V call is TRBV9, the J call TRBJ2-7; possibly TRBD2 for D (6 bases). Germline CDR1 SGDLS, CDR2 YYNGEE. V was pared by 0 bases and J by 6 bases, with 13 bases between. This CDR3 region has 14 residues. CDR3 sequence (DNA): TGTGCCAGCAGCGTAGGGGTCCTGGGAGGCGAGCAGTACTTC. Protein sequence: CASSVGVLGGEQYF.

There are a few counts of this clonotype. The chain carries TRBV12-3 or TRBV12-4 and TRBJ2-3; the match to TRBD2 covers 9 bases. After removal of 6 bases from V and 4 bases from J, the junction contained 5 bases not matched to a gene. The CDR3 covers 14 residues. The CDR3 region is CASRISGSADTQYF. The CDR3 nucleotides read TGTGCCAGCAGGATTAGCGGGAGCGCAGATACGCAGTATTTT.

The chain recombines TRBV3-1 with TRBJ2-7; tentatively, D is TRBD1 (5 bases). This CDR3 spans 14 amino acids. V lost 4 bases and J 2 bases, leaving 12 bases between the germline ends. From germline, CDR1 is LGHDT and CDR2 YNNKEL (reference sequence). DNA of the CDR3: TGTGCCAGCAGCCCCGGACACGGTCCCTACGAGCAGTACGTC. It codes for CASSPGHGPYEQYV.

This clonotype was counted only a few times. This rearrangement joins TRBV6-2 or TRBV6-3 to TRBJ2-1, with 9 bases identical to TRBD1. Losses at the gene ends were 5 bases for V and 0 bases for J; bases not matched to a gene: 5. From germline, CDR1 is MNHEY and CDR2 SVGEGT. The CDR3 runs to 16 residues. The CDR3 region has the DNA TGTGCCAGCAGTAAGGGACAGGGCCTCTCCTACAATGAGCAGTTCTTC. Residues: CASSKGQGLSYNEQFF.

This clonotype was detected only a few times. The CDR3 reads CSVGRRLVETQYF. The CDR3 DNA reads as TGCAGCGTTGGCCGGAGGTTGGTGGAGACCCAGTACTTC. The V gene is TRBV29-1, the J gene TRBJ2-5, with D tentatively TRBD2 (5 bases). Trimming shortened V by 4 bases and J by 5 bases, and 14 bases separated the two germline ends. CDR1 and CDR2 (germline): SQVTM, ANQGSEA. CDR3 length: 13 residues.